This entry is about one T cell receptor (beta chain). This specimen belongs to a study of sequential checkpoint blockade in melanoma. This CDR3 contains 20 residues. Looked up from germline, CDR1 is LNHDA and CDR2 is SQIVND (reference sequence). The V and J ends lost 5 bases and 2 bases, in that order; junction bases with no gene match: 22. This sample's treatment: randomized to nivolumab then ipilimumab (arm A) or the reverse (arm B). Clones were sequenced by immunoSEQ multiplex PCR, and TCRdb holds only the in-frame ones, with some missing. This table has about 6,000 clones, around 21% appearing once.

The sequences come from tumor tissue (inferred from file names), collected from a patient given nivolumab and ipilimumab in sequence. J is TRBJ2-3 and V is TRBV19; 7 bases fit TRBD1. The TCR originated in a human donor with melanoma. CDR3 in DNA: TGTGCCAGTAGTGAAACTGGACAGGCCACCCCACTTCGCTTCACAGATACGCAGTATTTT. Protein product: CASSETGQATPLRFTDTQYF.